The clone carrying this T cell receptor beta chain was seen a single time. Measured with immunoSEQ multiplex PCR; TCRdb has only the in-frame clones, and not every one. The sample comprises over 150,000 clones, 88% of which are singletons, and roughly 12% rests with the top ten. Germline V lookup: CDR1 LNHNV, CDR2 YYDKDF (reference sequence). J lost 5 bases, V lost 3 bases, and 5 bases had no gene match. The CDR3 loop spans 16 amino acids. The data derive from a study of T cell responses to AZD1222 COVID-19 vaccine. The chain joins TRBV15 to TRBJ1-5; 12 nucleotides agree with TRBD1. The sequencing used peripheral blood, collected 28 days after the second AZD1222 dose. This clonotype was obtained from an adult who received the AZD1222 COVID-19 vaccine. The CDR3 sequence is CATSSGRDRGHQPQHF. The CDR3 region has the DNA TGTGCCACCAGCAGCGGTCGGGACAGGGGGCATCAGCCCCAGCATTTT.